Listed below are T cell receptor beta chains from one sample, sequenced in a study of T cell responses to AZD1222 COVID-19 vaccine. Measured with immunoSEQ multiplex PCR; TCRdb has only the in-frame clones, and not every one. The table has over 100,000 clones, roughly 86% seen once. The sample in question was peripheral blood, obtained 28 days after the second AZD1222 dose. The receptors stem from an adult who received the AZD1222 COVID-19 vaccine. The conserved cysteine and the conserved F or W are not part of the CDR3 here. The D gene is left open where the match is weak.

D: NA; length: 11; J: TRBJ1-2; V: TRBV9; CDR3: ASSVRATYGYT
D: TRBD2; length: 13; J: TRBJ2-1; V: TRBV14; CDR3: ASSQESGGGPPQF
D: NA; length: 11; J: TRBJ2-1; V: TRBV9; CDR3: ASTPTVGNEQF
D: NA; length: 13; J: TRBJ1-4; V: TRBV28; CDR3: ASSLYDRKNEKLF
D: TRBD1; length: 12; J: TRBJ1-1; V: TRBV28; CDR3: ASSLGTGETEAF
D: NA; length: 9; J: TRBJ1-2; V: TRBV6-1; CDR3: ASSEEHGYT
D: NA; length: 13; J: TRBJ2-1; V: TRBV11-2; CDR3: ASSLGVRDMDEQF
D: NA; length: 10; J: TRBJ2-7; V: TRBV5-6; CDR3: ASSRASYEQY
D: TRBD1; length: 13; J: TRBJ1-2; V: TRBV6-2/TRBV6-3; CDR3: ASSRQGTPGYGYT
D: NA; length: 15; J: TRBJ2-4; V: TRBV6-2/TRBV6-3; CDR3: ASSFNPWADLKNIQY
D: TRBD2; length: 16; J: TRBJ2-1; V: TRBV4-1; CDR3: ASSAPRLAGGTYNEQF
D: NA; length: 14; J: TRBJ1-3; V: TRBV18; CDR3: ASSPETGNSGNTIY
D: TRBD1; length: 15; J: TRBJ2-4; V: TRBV4-3; CDR3: ASSQGRGTGVINIQY
D: NA; length: 13; J: TRBJ1-3; V: TRBV18; CDR3: ASSPPGRAGNTIY
D: NA; length: 16; J: TRBJ1-1; V: TRBV4-1; CDR3: ASSQGPLTGPTNTEAF
D: TRBD1; length: 13; J: TRBJ1-5; V: TRBV28; CDR3: ASSPGQRPNQPQH
D: TRBD1; length: 11; J: TRBJ2-2; V: TRBV2; CDR3: ASRNRGAGELF
D: TRBD2; length: 13; J: TRBJ2-5; V: TRBV11-2; CDR3: ASSSRLADQETQY
D: NA; length: 16; J: TRBJ2-1; V: TRBV6-2/TRBV6-3; CDR3: ASSYHGTTSNTYNEQF
D: TRBD1; length: 14; J: TRBJ2-2; V: TRBV24-1; CDR3: ATSDIQGAHTGELF
D: NA; length: 15; J: TRBJ2-1; V: TRBV19; CDR3: ASSEGVGGPRYNEQF
D: TRBD1; length: 12; J: TRBJ2-7; V: TRBV15; CDR3: ATREGQGNYEQY
D: NA; length: 12; J: TRBJ2-7; V: TRBV5-1; CDR3: ASSLARSSYEQY
D: TRBD1; length: 15; J: TRBJ2-3; V: TRBV18; CDR3: ASSPPGQGPSTDTQY
D: NA; length: 14; J: TRBJ2-5; V: TRBV4-3; CDR3: ASSQDLGGRQETQY
D: NA; length: 13; J: TRBJ1-4; V: TRBV10-3; CDR3: AISGDPTTNEKLF
D: NA; length: 14; J: TRBJ2-1; V: TRBV7-6; CDR3: ASSSPVGGKYNEQF
D: NA; length: 10; J: TRBJ1-1; V: TRBV2; CDR3: ASNRLNTEAF
D: NA; length: 15; J: TRBJ1-1; V: TRBV27; CDR3: ASSPPRSKAWATEAF
D: TRBD1; length: 18; J: TRBJ2-7; V: TRBV10-3; CDR3: AISEPPPGQGHSSSYEQY
D: TRBD2; length: 13; J: TRBJ2-5; V: TRBV4-3; CDR3: ASSPSSGDQETQY
D: TRBD1; length: 12; J: TRBJ2-5; V: TRBV14; CDR3: ASSLRDSQETQY
D: NA; length: 12; J: TRBJ2-5; V: TRBV25-1; CDR3: ASSHQATGETQY
D: NA; length: 13; J: TRBJ2-7; V: TRBV7-9; CDR3: ASSLAGQTSYEQY
D: NA; length: 14; J: TRBJ2-7; V: TRBV11-2; CDR3: ASSSRLLRASYEQY
D: TRBD1; length: 10; J: TRBJ1-2; V: TRBV2; CDR3: ASVKDREGRT
D: TRBD1; length: 13; J: TRBJ1-4; V: TRBV7-6; CDR3: ASSSGTARNEKLF
D: TRBD2; length: 15; J: TRBJ2-4; V: TRBV4-3; CDR3: ASSQDGSSGGVNIQY
D: NA; length: 11; J: TRBJ2-3; V: TRBV6-2/TRBV6-3; CDR3: ASSYGGGGAQY
D: TRBD2; length: 15; J: TRBJ2-3; V: TRBV11-3; CDR3: ASSFGTSGGGTDTQY
D: NA; length: 15; J: TRBJ1-3; V: TRBV18; CDR3: ASSPNQMGPSGNTIY
D: NA; length: 10; J: TRBJ2-2; V: TRBV4-2; CDR3: ASSPAGEELF
D: NA; length: 9; J: TRBJ1-6; V: TRBV4-1; CDR3: ASSHRSPLH
D: NA; length: 13; J: TRBJ1-2; V: TRBV6-2/TRBV6-3; CDR3: ASSYSGRSLYGYT
D: TRBD1; length: 16; J: TRBJ1-1; V: TRBV4-1; CDR3: ASSQGDRLVRDRTEAF
D: TRBD1; length: 14; J: TRBJ1-2; V: TRBV6-5; CDR3: ASSYIPGTGGHGYT
D: NA; length: 13; J: TRBJ1-3; V: TRBV5-4; CDR3: ASSLESGPGNTIY
D: NA; length: 12; J: TRBJ2-7; V: TRBV7-9; CDR3: ASSLGSLNDEQY
D: NA; length: 11; J: TRBJ1-2; V: TRBV6-5; CDR3: ASGKAEGYGYT
D: NA; length: 10; J: TRBJ1-1; V: TRBV3-1/TRBV3-2; CDR3: ASSQRGTEAF
D: NA; length: 12; J: TRBJ1-5; V: TRBV2; CDR3: ASTGVDRNQPQH
D: NA; length: 12; J: TRBJ2-7; V: TRBV21-1; CDR3: ASSKATYGDEQY
D: NA; length: 10; J: TRBJ2-1; V: TRBV18; CDR3: ASSVASNEQF
D: NA; length: 13; J: TRBJ2-7; V: TRBV6-2/TRBV6-3; CDR3: ASSGWGRSSYEQY
D: TRBD2; length: 14; J: TRBJ2-3; V: TRBV3-1/TRBV3-2; CDR3: ASSQGSGGAYNTQY
D: NA; length: 13; J: TRBJ2-1; V: TRBV5-8; CDR3: ASSYGGSSYNEQF
D: NA; length: 13; J: TRBJ1-5; V: TRBV19; CDR3: ASSAGREEGQPQH